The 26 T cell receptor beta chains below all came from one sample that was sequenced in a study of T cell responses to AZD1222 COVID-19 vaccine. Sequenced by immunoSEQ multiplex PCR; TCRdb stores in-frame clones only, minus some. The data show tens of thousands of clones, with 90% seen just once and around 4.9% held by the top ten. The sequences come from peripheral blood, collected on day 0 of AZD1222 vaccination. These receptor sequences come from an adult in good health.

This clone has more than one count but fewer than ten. The CDR3 bases are TGTGCCAGCAGCATCCGGACACCCTCCTATAATTCACCCCTCCACTTT. It yields the protein CASSIRTPSYNSPLHF. V gene TRBV27 combines with J gene TRBJ1-6; the D gene is possibly TRBD1 (5 bases). The CDR3 is made up of 16 amino acids. Per the germline V gene, CDR1 is MNHEY and CDR2 is SMNVEV (reference sequence). Trimming shortened V by 6 bases and J by 0 bases, and 12 bases separated the two germline ends.

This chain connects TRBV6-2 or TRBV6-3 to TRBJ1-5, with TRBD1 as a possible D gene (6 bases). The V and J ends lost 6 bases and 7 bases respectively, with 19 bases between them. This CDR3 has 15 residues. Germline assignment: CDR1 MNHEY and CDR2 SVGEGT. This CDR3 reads CASSPSGGLWQPQHF. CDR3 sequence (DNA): TGTGCCAGCAGCCCCTCCGGGGGCTTGTGGCAGCCCCAGCATTTT.

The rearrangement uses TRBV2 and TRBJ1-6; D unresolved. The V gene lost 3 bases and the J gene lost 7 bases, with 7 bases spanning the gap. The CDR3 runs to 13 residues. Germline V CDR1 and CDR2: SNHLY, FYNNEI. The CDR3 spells CASSDRPNSPLHF. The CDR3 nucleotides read TGTGCCAGCAGTGACAGGCCAAATTCACCCCTCCACTTT.

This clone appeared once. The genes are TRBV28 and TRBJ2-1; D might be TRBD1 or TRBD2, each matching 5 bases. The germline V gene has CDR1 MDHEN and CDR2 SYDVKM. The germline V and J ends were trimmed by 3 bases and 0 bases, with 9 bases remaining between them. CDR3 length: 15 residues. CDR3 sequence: CASSFLRGSYNEQFF. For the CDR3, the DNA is TGTGCCAGCAGTTTTTTGAGGGGCTCCTACAATGAGCAGTTCTTC.

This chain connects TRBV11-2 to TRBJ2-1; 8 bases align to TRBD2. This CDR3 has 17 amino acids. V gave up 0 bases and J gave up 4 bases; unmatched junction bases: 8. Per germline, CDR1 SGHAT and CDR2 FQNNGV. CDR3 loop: CASSLEDGGAGYNEQFF. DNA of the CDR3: TGTGCCAGCAGCTTAGAGGACGGGGGGGCAGGATACAATGAGCAGTTCTTC.

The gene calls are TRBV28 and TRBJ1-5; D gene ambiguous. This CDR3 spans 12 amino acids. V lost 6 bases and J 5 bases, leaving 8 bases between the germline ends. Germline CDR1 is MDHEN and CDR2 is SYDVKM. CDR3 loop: CASRSQDQPQHF. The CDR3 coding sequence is TGTGCCAGCAGGTCCCAGGATCAGCCCCAGCATTTT.

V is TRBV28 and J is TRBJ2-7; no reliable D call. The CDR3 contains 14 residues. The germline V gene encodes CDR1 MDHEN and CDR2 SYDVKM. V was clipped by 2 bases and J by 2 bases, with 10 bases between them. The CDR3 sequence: CASSLGQATYEQYF. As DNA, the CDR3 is TGTGCCAGCAGTTTAGGGCAGGCCACCTACGAGCAGTACTTC.

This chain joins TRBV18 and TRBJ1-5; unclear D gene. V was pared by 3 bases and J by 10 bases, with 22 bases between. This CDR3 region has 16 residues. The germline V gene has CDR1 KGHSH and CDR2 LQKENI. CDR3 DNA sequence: TGTGCCAGCTCACCTCTCCCGACGGGGTCTAATCCACCCCAGCATTTT. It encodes CASSPLPTGSNPPQHF.

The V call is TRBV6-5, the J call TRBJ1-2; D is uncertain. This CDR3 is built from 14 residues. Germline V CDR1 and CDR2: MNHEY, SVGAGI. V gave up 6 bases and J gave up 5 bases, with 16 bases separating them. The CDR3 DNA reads TGTGCCAGCAGATATCCCGGGTCCAAATATGGCTACACCTTC. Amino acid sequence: CASRYPGSKYGYTF.

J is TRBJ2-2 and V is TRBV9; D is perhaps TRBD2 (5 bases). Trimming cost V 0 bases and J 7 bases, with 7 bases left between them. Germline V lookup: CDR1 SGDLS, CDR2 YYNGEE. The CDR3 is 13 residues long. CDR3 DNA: TGTGCCAGCAGCGTAGTAGAGGGCGGGGAGCTGTTTTTT. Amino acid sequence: CASSVVEGGELFF.

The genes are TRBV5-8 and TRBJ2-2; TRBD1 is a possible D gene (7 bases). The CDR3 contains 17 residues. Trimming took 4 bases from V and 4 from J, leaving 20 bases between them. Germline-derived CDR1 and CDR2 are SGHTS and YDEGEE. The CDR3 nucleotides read TGTGCCAGCAGCCGCGGGACAGAGGGGCCGCCCACCGGGGAGCTGTTTTTT. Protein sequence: CASSRGTEGPPTGELFF.

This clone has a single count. The CDR3 DNA reads TGTGCCAGCGGGAACAGGGGAGATGAAAAACTGTTTTTT. Amino acid sequence: CASGNRGDEKLFF. This chain joins TRBV18 and TRBJ1-4; 7 nucleotides agree with TRBD1. The CDR3 consists of 13 residues. From germline, CDR1 is KGHSH and CDR2 LQKENI. Trimming took 8 bases from V and 6 from J; bases not matched to a gene: 6. The whole variable domain, remainder taken from reference TRBV18 and TRBJ1-4, is NAGVMQNPRHLVRRRGQEARLRCSPMKGHSHVYWYRQLPEEGLKFMVYLQKENIIDESGMPKERFSAEFPKEGPSILRIQQVVRGDSAAYFCASGNRGDEKLFFGSGTQLSVL.

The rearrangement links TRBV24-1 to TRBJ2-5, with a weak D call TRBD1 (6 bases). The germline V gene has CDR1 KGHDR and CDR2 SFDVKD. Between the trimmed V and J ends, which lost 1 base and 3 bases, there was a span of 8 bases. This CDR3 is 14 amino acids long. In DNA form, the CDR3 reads TGTGCCACCAGTGATTTTGGACAGAAAGAGACCCAGTACTTC. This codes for CATSDFGQKETQYF.

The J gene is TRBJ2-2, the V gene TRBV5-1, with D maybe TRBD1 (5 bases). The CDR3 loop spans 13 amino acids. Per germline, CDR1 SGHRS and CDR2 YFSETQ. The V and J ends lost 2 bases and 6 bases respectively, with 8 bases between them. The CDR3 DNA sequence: TGCGCCAGCAGCTTCAGGGTGCCCGGGGAGCTGTTTTTT. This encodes CASSFRVPGELFF. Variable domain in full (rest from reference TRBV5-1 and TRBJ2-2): KAGVTQTPRYLIKTRGQQVTLSCSPISGHRSVSWYQQTPGQGLQFLFEYFSETQRNKGNFPGRFSGRQFSNSRSEMNVSTLELGDSALYLCASSFRVPGELFFGEGSRLTVL.

CDR3 bases: TGTGCCAGCAGCTCGACAGTTTACGAGCAGTACTTC. Its protein product is CASSSTVYEQYF. J is TRBJ2-7 and V is TRBV5-5; D may be TRBD1 (5 bases). The CDR3 runs 12 residues. Germline CDR1 SGHKS, CDR2 YYEKEE (reference sequence). V gave up 3 bases and J gave up 4 bases, with 8 bases separating them.

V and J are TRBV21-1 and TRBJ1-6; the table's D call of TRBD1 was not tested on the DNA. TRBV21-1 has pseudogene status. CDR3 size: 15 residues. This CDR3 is CASSPVEQGNSPLHF. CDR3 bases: TGTGCCAGCAGCCCAGTTGAGCAGGGTAATTCACCCCTCCACTTT.

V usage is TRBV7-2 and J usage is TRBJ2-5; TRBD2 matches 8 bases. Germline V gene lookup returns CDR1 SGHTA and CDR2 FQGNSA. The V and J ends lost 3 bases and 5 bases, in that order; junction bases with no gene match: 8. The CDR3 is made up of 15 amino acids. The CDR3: CASSLSRGGPETQYF. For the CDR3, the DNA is TGTGCCAGCAGCTTGAGTCGGGGGGGCCCGGAGACCCAGTACTTC.

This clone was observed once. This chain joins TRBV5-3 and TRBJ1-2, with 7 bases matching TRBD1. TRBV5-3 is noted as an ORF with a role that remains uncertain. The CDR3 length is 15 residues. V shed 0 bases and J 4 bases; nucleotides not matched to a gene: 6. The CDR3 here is CARSLGDRVFYGYTF. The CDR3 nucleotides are TGTGCCAGAAGCTTGGGTGACAGGGTTTTCTATGGCTACACCTTC.

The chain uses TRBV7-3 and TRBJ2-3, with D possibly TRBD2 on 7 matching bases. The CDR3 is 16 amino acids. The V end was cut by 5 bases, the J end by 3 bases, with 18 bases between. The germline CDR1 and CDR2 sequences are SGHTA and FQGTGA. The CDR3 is CASSPRLGGATDTQYF. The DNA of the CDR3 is TGTGCCAGCAGCCCCCGACTAGGGGGGGCAACAGATACGCAGTATTTT. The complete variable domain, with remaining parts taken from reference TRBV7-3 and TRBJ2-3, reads GAGVSQTPSNKVTEKGKYVELRCDPISGHTALYWYRQSLGQGPEFLIYFQGTGAADDSGLPNDRFFAVRPEGSVSTLKIQRTERGDSAVYLCASSPRLGGATDTQYFGPGTRLTVL.

For the CDR3, the DNA is TGCGCCAGCAGCTCCCGACTCAGTGAAGCTTTCTTT. Its translation is CASSSRLSEAFF. V usage is TRBV4-1 and J usage is TRBJ1-1; D not certain. Germline CDR1 is MGHRA and CDR2 is YSYEKL. The CDR3 runs to 12 residues. V was cut by 5 bases and J by 7 bases, with 11 bases left in between.

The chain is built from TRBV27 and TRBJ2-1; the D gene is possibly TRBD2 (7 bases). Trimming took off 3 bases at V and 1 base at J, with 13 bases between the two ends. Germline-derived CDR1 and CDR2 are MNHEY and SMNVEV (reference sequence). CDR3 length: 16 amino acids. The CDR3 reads CASSLRRGGSYNEQFF. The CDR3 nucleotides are TGTGCCAGCAGTTTGCGGAGGGGGGGGTCCTACAATGAGCAGTTCTTC.

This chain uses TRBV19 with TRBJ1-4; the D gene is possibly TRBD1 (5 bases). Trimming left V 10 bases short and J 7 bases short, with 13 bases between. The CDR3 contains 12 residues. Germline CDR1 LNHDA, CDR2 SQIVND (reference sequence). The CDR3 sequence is CATTGGGEKLFF. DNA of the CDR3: TGTGCCACCACCGGGGGAGGTGAAAAACTGTTTTTT.

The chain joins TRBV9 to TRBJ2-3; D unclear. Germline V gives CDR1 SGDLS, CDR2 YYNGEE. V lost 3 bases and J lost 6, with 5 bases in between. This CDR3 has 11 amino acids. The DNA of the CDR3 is TGTGCCAGCAGCGCCACGGATACGCAGTATTTT. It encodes CASSATDTQYF.

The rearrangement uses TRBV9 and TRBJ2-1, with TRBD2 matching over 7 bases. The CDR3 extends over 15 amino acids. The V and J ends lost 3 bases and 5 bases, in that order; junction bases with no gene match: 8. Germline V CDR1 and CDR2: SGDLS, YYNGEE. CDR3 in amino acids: CASSESPREDNEQFF. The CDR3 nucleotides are TGTGCCAGCAGCGAAAGCCCCCGGGAGGACAATGAGCAGTTCTTC.

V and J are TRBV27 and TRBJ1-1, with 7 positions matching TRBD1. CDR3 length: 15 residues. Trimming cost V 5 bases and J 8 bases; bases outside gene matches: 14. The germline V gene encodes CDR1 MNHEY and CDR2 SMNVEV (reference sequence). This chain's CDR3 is CASSPTQGGNSEAFF. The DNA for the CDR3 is TGTGCCAGCAGTCCCACCCAGGGGGGCAACTCGGAAGCTTTCTTT.

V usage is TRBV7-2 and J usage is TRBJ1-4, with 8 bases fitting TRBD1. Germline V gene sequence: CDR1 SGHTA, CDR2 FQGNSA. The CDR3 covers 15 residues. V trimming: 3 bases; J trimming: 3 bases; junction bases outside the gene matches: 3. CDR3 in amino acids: CASSFGQGANEKLFF. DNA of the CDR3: TGTGCCAGCAGCTTCGGACAGGGAGCTAATGAAAAACTGTTTTTT. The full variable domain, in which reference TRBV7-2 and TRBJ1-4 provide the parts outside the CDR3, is GAGVSQSPSNKVTEKGKDVELRCDPISGHTALYWYRQSLGQGLEFLIYFQGNSAPDKSGLPSDRFSAERTGGSVSTLTIQRTQQEDSAVYLCASSFGQGANEKLFFGSGTQLSVL.